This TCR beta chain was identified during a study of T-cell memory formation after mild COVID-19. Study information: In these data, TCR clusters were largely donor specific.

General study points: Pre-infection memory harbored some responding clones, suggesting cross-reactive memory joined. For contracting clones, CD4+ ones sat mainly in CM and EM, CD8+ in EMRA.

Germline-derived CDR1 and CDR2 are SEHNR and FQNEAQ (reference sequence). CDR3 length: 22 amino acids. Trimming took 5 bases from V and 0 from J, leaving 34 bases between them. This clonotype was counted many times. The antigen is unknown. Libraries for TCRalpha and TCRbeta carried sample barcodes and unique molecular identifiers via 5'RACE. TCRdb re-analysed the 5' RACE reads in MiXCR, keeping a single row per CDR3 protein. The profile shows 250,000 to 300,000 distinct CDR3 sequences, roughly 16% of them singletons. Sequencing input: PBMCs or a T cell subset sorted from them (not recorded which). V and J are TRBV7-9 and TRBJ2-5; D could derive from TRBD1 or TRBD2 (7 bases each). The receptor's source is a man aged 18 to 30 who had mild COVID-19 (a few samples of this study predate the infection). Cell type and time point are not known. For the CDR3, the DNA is TGTGCCAGCAGCCCTGTGGTAGGCGGGAGAGGCAGGGGGACAGCGTACCAAGAGACCCAGTACTTC. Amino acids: CASSPVVGGRGRGTAYQETQYF.